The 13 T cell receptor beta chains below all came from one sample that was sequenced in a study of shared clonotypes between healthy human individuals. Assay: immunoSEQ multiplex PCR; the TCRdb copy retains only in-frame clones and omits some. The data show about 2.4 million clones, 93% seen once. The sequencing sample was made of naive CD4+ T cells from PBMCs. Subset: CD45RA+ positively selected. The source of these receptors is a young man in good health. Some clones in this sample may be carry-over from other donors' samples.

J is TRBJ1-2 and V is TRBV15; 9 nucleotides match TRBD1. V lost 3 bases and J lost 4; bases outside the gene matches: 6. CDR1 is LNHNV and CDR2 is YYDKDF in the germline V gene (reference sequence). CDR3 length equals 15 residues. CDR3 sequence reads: CATSRGTGSPYGYTF. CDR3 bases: TGTGCCACCAGCAGGGGGACAGGGTCTCCCTATGGCTACACCTTC.

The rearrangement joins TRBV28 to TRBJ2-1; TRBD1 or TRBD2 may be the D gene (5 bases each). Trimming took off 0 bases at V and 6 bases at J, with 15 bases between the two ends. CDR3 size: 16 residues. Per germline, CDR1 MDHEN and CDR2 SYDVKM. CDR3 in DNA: TGTGCCAGCAGTTTATGGGGTTTGGGGGTAGCCAATGAGCAGTTCTTC. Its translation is CASSLWGLGVANEQFF.

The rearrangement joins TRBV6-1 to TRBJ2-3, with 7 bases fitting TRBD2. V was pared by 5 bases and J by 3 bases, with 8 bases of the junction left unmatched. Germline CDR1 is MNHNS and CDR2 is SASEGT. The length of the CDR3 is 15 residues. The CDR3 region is CASSTSREATDTQYF. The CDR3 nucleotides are TGTGCCAGCAGTACTAGCCGGGAGGCGACAGATACGCAGTATTTT.

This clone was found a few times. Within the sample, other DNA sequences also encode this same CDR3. DNA for the CDR3: TGTGCCAGCACCAAAGGAGGGAACACTGAAGCTTTCTTT. Translated: CASTKGGNTEAFF. This chain connects TRBV2 to TRBJ1-1; unclear D gene. V gave up 7 bases and J gave up 1 base, with 10 bases separating them. Germline CDR1 is SNHLY and CDR2 is FYNNEI. The CDR3 extends over 13 amino acids. Drawing the rest from reference TRBV2 and TRBJ1-1, the complete variable domain is EPEVTQTPSHQVTQMGQEVILRCVPISNHLYFYWYRQILGQKVEFLVSFYNNEISEKSEIFDDQFSVERPDGSNFTLKIRSTKLEDSAMYFCASTKGGNTEAFFGQGTRLTVV.

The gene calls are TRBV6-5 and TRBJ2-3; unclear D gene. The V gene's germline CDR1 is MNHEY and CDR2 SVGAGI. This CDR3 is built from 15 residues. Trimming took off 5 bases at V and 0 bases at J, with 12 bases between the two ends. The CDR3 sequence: CASSPLFTSTDTQYF. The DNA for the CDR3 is TGTGCCAGCAGTCCCTTATTCACTAGCACAGATACGCAGTATTTT.

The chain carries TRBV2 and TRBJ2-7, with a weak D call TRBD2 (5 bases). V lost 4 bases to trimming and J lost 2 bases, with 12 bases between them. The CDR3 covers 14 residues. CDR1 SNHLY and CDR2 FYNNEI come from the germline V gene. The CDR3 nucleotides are TGTGCCAGCAGTGGCCGGACGGGAACCTACGAGCAGTACTTC. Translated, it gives CASSGRTGTYEQYF.

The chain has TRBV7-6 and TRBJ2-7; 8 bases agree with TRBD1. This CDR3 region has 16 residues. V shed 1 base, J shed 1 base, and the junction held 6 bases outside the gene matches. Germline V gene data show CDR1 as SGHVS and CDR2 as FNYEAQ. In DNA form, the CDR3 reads TGTGCCAGCAGCTTAGGACTCAGGGGGCATTCCTACGAGCAGTACTTC. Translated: CASSLGLRGHSYEQYF.

The CDR3 sequence: CASSPGVSGSADTQYF. The CDR3 coding sequence is TGCGCCAGCAGCCCCGGTGTTAGCGGGAGTGCAGATACGCAGTATTTT. This chain joins TRBV5-1 and TRBJ2-3; 9 bases agree with TRBD2. The length of the CDR3 is 16 residues. Germline lookup yields CDR1 SGHRS and CDR2 YFSETQ. With 4 bases clipped from V and 4 bases from J, the junction kept 10 bases outside the gene matches.

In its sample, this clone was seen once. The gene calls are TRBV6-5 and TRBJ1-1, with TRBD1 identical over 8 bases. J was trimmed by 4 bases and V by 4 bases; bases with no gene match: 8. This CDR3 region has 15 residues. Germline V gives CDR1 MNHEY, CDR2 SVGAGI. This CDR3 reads CASSSGTGGGTEAFF. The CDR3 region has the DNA TGTGCCAGCAGTTCTGGGACAGGTGGTGGCACTGAAGCTTTCTTT.

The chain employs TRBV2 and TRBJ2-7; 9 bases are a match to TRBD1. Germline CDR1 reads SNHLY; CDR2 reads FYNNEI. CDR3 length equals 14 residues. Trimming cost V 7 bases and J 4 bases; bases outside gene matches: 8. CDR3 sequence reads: CASTLRTGAYEQYF. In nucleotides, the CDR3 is TGTGCCAGCACTCTCAGGACAGGGGCATACGAGCAGTACTTC.

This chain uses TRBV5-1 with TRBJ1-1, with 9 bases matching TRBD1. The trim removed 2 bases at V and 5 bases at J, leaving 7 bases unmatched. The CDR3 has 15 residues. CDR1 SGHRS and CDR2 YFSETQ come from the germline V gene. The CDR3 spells CASSLGQGSGTEAFF. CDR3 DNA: TGCGCCAGCAGCTTAGGACAGGGGTCCGGGACTGAAGCTTTCTTT.

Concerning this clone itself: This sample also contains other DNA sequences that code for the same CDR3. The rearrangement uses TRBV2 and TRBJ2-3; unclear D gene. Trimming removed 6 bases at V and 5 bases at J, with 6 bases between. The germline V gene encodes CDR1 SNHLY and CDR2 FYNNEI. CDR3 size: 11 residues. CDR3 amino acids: CASRLGDTQYF. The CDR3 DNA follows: TGTGCCAGCAGGCTAGGAGATACGCAGTATTTT.

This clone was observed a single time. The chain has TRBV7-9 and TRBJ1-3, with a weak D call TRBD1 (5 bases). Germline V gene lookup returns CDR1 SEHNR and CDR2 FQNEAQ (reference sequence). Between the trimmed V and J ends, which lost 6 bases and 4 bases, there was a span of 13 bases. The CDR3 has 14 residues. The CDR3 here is CASSPGRGGNTIYF. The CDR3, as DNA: TGTGCCAGCAGTCCGGGAAGGGGAGGAAACACCATATATTTT. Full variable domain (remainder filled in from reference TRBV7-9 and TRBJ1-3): DTGVSQNPRHKITKRGQNVTFRCDPISEHNRLYWYRQTLGQGPEFLTYFQNEAQLEKSRLLSDRFSAERPKGSFSTLEIQRTEQGDSAMYLCASSPGRGGNTIYFGEGSWLTVV.